This T cell receptor (beta chain) was identified in a study of OX40 agonist ivuxolimab in advanced cancers. The length of the CDR3 is 14 residues. The germline V gene has CDR1 SGHNT and CDR2 YYREEE (reference sequence). Trimming removed 0 bases at V and 0 bases at J, with 7 bases between. Sequencing used immunoSEQ multiplex PCR; TCRdb keeps in-frame clones, though not all of them. The table lists about 64,000 clones, roughly 80% of them singletons. This clone was counted between two and nine times. The sequenced sample was CD4+ or CD8+ T cells sorted from blood, obtained in a trial of the OX40 agonist ivuxolimab. The V and J genes are TRBV5-4 and TRBJ2-7; no firm D call. The source is an adult with an advanced solid tumor such as melanoma, head and neck, liver or kidney cancer. The CDR3 spells CASSLEAASYEQYF. In DNA form, the CDR3 reads TGTGCCAGCAGCTTGGAGGCTGCCTCCTACGAGCAGTACTTC.